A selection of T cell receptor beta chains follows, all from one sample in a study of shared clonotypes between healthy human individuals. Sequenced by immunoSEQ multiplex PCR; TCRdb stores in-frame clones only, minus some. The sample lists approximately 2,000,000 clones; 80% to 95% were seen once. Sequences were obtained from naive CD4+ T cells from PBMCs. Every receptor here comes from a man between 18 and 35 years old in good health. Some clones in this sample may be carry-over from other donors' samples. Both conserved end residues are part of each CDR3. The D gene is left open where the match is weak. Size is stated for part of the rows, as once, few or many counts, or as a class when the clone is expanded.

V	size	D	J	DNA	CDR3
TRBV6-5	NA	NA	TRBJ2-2	TGTGCCAGCACCTATGGAGCCACCGGGGAGCTGTTTTTT	CASTYGATGELFF
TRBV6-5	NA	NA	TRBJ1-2	TGTGCCAGCAGTTTGAAGGGCCATGGCTACACCTTC	CASSLKGHGYTF
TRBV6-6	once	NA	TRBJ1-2	TGTGCCATCCAGGCGGGGGGTAACTATGGCTACACCTTC	CAIQAGGNYGYTF
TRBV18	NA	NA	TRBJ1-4	TGTGCCAGCTCACCTCCAAGCATTGAAAAACTGTTTTTT	CASSPPSIEKLFF
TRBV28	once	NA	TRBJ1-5	TGTGCCAGCAGTTTATGGGGAGGGACGGACGATCAACAGCCCCAGCATTTT	CASSLWGGTDDQQPQHF
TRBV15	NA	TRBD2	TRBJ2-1	TGTGCCACCAGAGAGGGGACTACCCCCTACAATGAGCAGTTCTTC	CATREGTTPYNEQFF
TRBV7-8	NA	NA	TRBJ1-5	TGTGCCAGCAGCTTAGCGGGTAGGGGCAATGGCAATCAGCCCCAGCATTTT	CASSLAGRGNGNQPQHF
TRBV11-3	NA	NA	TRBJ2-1	TGTGCCAGCAGCTTAGGAGGCTCCTACAATGAGCAGTTCTTC	CASSLGGSYNEQFF
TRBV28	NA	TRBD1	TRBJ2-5	TGTGCCAGCAGTTCTGGCCGGGACAGAAGACAAGAGACCCAGTACTTC	CASSSGRDRRQETQYF
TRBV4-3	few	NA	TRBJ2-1	TGCGCCAGCAGCCAAGACCGATTTTCCTCTCAGCAGTTCTTC	CASSQDRFSSQQFF
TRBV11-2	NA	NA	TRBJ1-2	TGTGCCAGCAGCTTAACTGAGGGTAACTATGGCTACACCTTC	CASSLTEGNYGYTF
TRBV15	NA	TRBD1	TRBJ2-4	TGTGCCACTGAGCCGACAGGGTGGAGGCGAGGTCAGCCAAACATTCAGTACTTC	CATEPTGWRRGQPNIQYF
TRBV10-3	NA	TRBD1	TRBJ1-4	TGTGCCATCAGTGAGAAGGGGGCGGGAGAAAAACTGTTTTTT	CAISEKGAGEKLFF
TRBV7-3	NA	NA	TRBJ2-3	TGTGCCAGCAGCTTAACAGCGGCGGCAGATACGCAGTATTTT	CASSLTAAADTQYF
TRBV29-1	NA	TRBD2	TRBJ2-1	TGCAGCGCCGAAGGACTAGCGTCTTCCTACAATGAGCAGTTCTTC	CSAEGLASSYNEQFF
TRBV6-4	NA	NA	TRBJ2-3	TGTGCCAGCAGGCCCCGTGGGGTTAGCACAGATACGCAGTATTTT	CASRPRGVSTDTQYF
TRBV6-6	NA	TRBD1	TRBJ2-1	TGTGCCAGCAGTCAGCCCCGGACAGGGGACAATGAGCAGTTCTTC	CASSQPRTGDNEQFF
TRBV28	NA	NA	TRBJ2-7	TGTGCCAGCATCGGAGCAACACTCACCCAGTACTTC	CASIGATLTQYF
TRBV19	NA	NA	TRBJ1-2	TGTGCCAGTTCGGAAGTCTATGGCTACACCTTC	CASSEVYGYTF
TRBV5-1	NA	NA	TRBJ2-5	TGCGCCAGCAGCGGGACGGGGCAAGAGACCCAGTACTTC	CASSGTGQETQYF